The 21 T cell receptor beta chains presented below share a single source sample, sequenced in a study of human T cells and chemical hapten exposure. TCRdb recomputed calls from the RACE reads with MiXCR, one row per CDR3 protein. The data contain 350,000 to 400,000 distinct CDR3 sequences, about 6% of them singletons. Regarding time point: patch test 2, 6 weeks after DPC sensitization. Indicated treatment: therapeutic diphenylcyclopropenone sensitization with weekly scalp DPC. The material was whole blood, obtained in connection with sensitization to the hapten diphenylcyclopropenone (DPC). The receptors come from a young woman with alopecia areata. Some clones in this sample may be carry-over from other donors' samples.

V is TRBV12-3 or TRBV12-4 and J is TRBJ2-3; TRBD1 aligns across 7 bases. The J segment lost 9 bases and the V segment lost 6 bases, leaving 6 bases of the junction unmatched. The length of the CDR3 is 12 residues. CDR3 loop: CASSIQGITQYF. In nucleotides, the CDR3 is TGTGCCAGCAGCATACAGGGGATAACGCAGTATTTT.

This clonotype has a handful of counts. The CDR3 sequence: CSVGGTSYEQYF. Written as DNA, the CDR3 is TGCAGCGTCGGGGGGACCTCCTACGAGCAGTACTTC. The V call is TRBV29-1, the J call TRBJ2-7, with 7 bases lining up with TRBD2. Germline CDR1 reads SQVTM; CDR2 reads ANQGSEA. V was clipped by 6 bases and J by 0 bases; unmatched bases: 2. CDR3 size: 12 residues.

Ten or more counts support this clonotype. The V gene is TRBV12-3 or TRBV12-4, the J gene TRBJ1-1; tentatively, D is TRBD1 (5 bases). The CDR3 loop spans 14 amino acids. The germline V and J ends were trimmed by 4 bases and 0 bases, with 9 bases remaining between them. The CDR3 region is CASSWGSLNTEAFF. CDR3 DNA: TGTGCCAGCAGTTGGGGCAGTTTGAACACTGAAGCTTTCTTT.

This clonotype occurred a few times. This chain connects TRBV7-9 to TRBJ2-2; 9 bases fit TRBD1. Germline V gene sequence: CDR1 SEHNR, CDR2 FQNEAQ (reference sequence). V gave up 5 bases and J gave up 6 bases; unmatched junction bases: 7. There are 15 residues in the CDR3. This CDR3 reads CASSRTGGAAGELFF. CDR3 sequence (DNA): TGTGCCAGCAGCCGCACAGGGGGCGCGGCCGGGGAGCTGTTTTTT.

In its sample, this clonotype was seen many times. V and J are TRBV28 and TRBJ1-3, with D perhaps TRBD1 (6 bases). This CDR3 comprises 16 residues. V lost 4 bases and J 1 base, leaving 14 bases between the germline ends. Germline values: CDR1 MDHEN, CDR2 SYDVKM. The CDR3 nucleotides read TGTGCCAGCAGTTCGGATACAGGGACTTCTGGAAACACCATATATTTT. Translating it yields CASSSDTGTSGNTIYF.

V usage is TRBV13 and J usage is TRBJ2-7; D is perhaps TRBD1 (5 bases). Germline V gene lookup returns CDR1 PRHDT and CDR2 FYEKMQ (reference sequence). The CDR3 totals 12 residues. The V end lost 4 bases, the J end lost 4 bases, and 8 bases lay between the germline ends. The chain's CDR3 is CASSYDSYEQYF. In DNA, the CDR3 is TGTGCCAGCAGCTACGACAGTTACGAGCAGTACTTC.

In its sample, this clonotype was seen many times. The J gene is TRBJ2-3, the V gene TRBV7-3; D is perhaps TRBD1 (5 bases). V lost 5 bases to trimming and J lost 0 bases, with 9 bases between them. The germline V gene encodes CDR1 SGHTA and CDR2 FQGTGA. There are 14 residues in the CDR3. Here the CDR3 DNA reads TGTGCCAGCAGCCGACAGTCTAGCACAGATACGCAGTATTTT. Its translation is CASSRQSSTDTQYF. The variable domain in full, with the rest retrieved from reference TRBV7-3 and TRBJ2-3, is GAGVSQTPSNKVTEKGKYVELRCDPISGHTALYWYRQSLGQGPEFLIYFQGTGAADDSGLPNDRFFAVRPEGSVSTLKIQRTERGDSAVYLCASSRQSSTDTQYFGPGTRLTVL.

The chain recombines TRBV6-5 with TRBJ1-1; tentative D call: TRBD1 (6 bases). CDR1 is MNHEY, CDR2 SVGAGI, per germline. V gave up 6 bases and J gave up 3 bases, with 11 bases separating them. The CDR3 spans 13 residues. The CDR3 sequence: CASSWDTDTEAFF. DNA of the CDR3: TGTGCCAGCAGCTGGGACACGGACACTGAAGCTTTCTTT.

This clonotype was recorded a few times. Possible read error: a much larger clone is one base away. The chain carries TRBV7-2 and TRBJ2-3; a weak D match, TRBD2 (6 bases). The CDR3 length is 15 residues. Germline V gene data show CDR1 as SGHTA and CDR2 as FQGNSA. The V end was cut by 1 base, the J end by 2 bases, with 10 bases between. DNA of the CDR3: TGTGCCAGCAGCTTAGAGGGGACTTTCACAGATACGCAGTATTTT. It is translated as CASSLEGTFTDTQYF.

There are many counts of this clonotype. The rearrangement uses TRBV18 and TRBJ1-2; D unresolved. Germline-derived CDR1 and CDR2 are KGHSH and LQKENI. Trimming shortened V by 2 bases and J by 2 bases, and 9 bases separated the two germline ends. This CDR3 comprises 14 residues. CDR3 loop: CASSPATGNYGYTF. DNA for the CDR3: TGTGCCAGCTCACCAGCGACGGGAAACTATGGCTACACCTTC.

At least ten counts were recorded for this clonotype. CDR3 DNA sequence: TGTGCCAGCAGTTTCCCGGGGGGGCGAGAGACCCAGTACTTC. Its translation is CASSFPGGRETQYF. The chain carries TRBV6-5 and TRBJ2-5; 8 nucleotides line up with TRBD2. The CDR3 covers 14 residues. V dropped 4 bases and J dropped 4; count of bases not matched to a gene: 5. CDR1 MNHEY and CDR2 SVGAGI come from the germline V gene.

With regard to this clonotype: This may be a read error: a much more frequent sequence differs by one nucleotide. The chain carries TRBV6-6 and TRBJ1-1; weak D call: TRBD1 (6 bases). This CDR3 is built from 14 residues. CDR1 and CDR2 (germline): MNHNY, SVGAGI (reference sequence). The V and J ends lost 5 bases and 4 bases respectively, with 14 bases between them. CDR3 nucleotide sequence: TGTGCCAGCAGTGCCCTCAACAGGGCCACTGAAGCTTTCTTT. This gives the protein CASSALNRATEAFF.

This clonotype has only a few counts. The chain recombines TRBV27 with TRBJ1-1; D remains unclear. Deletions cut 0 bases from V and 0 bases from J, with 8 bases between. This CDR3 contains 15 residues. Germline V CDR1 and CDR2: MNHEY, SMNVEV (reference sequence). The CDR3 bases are TGTGCCAGCAGTTTATCTCCCGGGATGAACACTGAAGCTTTCTTT. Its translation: CASSLSPGMNTEAFF.

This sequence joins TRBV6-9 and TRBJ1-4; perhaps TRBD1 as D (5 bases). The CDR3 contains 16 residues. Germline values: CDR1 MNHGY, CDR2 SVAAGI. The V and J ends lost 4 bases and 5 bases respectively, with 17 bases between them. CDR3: CASSSVSIRANEKLFF. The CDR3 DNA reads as TGTGCCAGCAGTTCCGTCTCTATCAGGGCCAATGAAAAACTGTTTTTT.

The CDR3 reads CASSSQTGGTYEQYF. CDR3 DNA: TGTGCCAGCAGTAGCCAAACAGGGGGGACCTACGAGCAGTACTTC. The chain combines TRBV6-5 with TRBJ2-7, with TRBD1 identical over 8 bases. The length of the CDR3 is 15 residues. Germline loops: CDR1 MNHEY, CDR2 SVGAGI. With V trimmed by 5 bases and J by 2 bases, 8 bases remained unmatched.

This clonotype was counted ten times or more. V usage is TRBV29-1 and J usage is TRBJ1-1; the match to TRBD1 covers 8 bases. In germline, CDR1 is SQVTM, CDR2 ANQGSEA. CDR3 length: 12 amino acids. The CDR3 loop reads CSDRQGTPKAFF. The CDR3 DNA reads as TGCAGTGATAGACAGGGGACACCCAAAGCTTTCTTT.

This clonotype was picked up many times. CDR3 residues: CASSWDNSGNTIYF. For the CDR3, the DNA is TGCGCCAGCAGCTGGGACAACTCTGGAAACACCATATATTTT. The J gene is TRBJ1-3, the V gene TRBV5-1; D perhaps matches TRBD1 (6 bases). V shed 3 bases and J shed 0 bases, with 7 bases lying between them. CDR1 and CDR2 from the germline V gene are SGHRS and YFSETQ. The CDR3 length is 14 residues.

CDR3 amino acids: CASSLVFSTDTQYF. For the CDR3, the DNA is TGTGCCAGCAGCTTAGTGTTTAGCACAGATACGCAGTATTTT. The chain joins TRBV7-9 to TRBJ2-3; no reliable D call. The CDR3 is 14 amino acids. Germline-derived CDR1 and CDR2 are SEHNR and FQNEAQ (reference sequence). Trimming left V 1 base short and J 0 bases short, with 5 bases between.

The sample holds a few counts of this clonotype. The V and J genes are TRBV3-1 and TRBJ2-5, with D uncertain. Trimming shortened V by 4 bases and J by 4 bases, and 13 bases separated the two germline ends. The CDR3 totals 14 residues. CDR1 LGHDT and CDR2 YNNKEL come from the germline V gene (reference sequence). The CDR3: CASSPPARRETQYF. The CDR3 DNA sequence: TGTGCCAGCAGCCCCCCAGCCCGGCGAGAGACCCAGTACTTC.

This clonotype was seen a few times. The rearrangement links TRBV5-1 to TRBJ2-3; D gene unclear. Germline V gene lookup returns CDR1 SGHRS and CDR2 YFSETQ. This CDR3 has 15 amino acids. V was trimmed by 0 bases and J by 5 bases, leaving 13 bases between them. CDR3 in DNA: TGCGCCAGCAGCTTGGGAGATACTTCGAAAGATACGCAGTATTTT. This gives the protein CASSLGDTSKDTQYF.

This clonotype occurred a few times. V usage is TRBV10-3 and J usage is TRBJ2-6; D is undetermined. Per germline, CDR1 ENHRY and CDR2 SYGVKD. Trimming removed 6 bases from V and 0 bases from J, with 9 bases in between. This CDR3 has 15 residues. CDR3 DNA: TGTGCCATCAGGCCATGGGACTCTGGGGCCAACGTCCTGACTTTC. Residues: CAIRPWDSGANVLTF.